This T cell receptor beta chain was sequenced for a study of T cell responses to AZD1222 COVID-19 vaccine (dated by TCRdb to about 2021). In the study overall: TCR sequencing covered roughly 230 trial participants: some 210 given two doses of AZD1222 and some 25 given two doses of MenACWY control vaccine. Trial participants were enrolled by age into subgroups of 18-55, 56-69 and 70-plus years, and 148, 28 and 57 TCR-sequenced participants, respectively, were included in these subgroups. Overall study results and their limits: After two AZD1222 doses, both the breadth and the depth of spike-specific TCRs were significantly higher than at day 0 and than in MenACWY recipients. The 56-69-year group was small, and its depth increase did not reach significance, likely because of low power. Reportedly, almost half of the unique spike-specific TCRs recognized epitopes lying outside the regions that are mutated in the B.1.351 and B.1.1.7 variants. Because no samples from the day 14 peak response were available, repertoires could be characterized only after the peak T cell response. Participants were mostly white British and included more females than males, and it was suggested by the authors that clonal diversity may have been underestimated. Conclusions about previously exposed vaccinees are limited, since just a handful of AZD1222 recipients were seropositive for SARS-CoV-2 at baseline. The vaccine-associated CD4 TCRs covered the entire spike protein, and the dominant responses fell in regions 160-218 and 743-854.

Including cysteine and phenylalanine, the CDR3 has 13 amino acids. Here the CDR3 DNA is all that survives: 39 bases in frame from base 1. The CDR1 and CDR2 encoded by the germline V gene (reference sequence) are GTSNPN and SVGIG. The junction shows trimming of 2 bases on V and 3 bases on J, plus 10 bases between the germline ends. The CDR3 regions of human TCRbeta chains were analyzed by immunosequencing. On the study's bioinformatics: TCRs in the repertoires were compared against a reference library of SARS-CoV-2-specific TCRs that had been generated with the MIRA antigen-specificity platform. Breadth was defined as the fraction of unique TCRs that were SARS-CoV-2-associated. Depth was defined as the fraction of total T cells that were SARS-CoV-2-associated. Using the MIRA data, each spike-specific TCR was mapped to the spike region that the TCR reacts to and placed in a CD4 or CD8 class. Log10-transformed breadth and depth values were compared by one-way ANOVA with Sidak's multiple comparisons tests. TCRdb provides this immuneACCESS table in a form limited to in-frame rearrangements. Some clones are lacking; in checked studies, under half of them reflect an unresolved V gene, and why the rest are absent is not known. Clonal size and the V and J genes are those of that table, whereas D and trimming came from the DNA. This sample has roughly 48,000 clones in its table, and about 91% of those were observed once. Approximately 5.3% of the sample is taken by the ten largest.

Concerning this clone itself: Its antigen is unknown. No much larger clonotype is one base removed from it; base qualities were not supplied.

In light of the paper, this sample's time point label describes: about 28 days (+/-7) after the second vaccine dose. AZD1222 recipients with second doses at about 4 weeks or about 12 weeks were pooled, because spike-specific TCR depth and breadth did not differ between schedules. The vaccinee samples were drawn from two UK trials, COV001 and COV002, one of which was a single-blind randomized controlled phase 2/3 trial testing AZD1222 (ChAdOx1 nCoV-19) in healthy adults. Trial participant PBMC samples were collected at day 0 and day 28 after the second dose for TCRbeta chain sequencing. This TCR came from an adult who received the AZD1222 COVID-19 vaccine. Sample: peripheral blood, taken 28 days after the second AZD1222 dose. The chain is encoded by TRBV30 joined to TRBJ1-1; the D gene is perhaps TRBD1, from 5 matching bases. The sequenced DNA: TGTGCCTGGAGTTTCCGGGGGGACACTGAAGCTTTCTTT. This yields the protein CAWSFRGDTEAFF.